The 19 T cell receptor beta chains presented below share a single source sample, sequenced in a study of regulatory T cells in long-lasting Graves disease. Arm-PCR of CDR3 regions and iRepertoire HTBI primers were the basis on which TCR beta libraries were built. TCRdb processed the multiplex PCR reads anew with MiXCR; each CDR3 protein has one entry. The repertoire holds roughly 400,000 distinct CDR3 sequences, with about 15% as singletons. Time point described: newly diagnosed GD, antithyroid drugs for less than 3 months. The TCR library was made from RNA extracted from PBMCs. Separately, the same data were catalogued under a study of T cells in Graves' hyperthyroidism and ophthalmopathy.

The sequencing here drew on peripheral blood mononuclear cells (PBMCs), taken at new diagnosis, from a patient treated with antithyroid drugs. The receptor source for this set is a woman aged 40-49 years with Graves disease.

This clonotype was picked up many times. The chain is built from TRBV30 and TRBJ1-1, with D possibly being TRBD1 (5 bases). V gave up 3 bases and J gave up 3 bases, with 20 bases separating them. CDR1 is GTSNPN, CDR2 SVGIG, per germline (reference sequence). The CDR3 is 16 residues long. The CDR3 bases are TGTGCCTGGAGAGGGGTCGGTGTAGTTTTCTACACTGAAGCTTTCTTT. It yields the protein CAWRGVGVVFYTEAFF.

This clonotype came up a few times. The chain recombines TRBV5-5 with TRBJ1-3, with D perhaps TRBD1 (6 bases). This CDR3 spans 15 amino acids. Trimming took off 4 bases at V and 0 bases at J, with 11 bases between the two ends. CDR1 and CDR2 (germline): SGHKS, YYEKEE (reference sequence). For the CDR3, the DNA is TGTGCCAGCAGCCACGGACAGCTCTCTGGAAACACCATATATTTT. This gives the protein CASSHGQLSGNTIYF. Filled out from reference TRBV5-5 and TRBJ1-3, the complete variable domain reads DAGVTQSPTHLIKTRGQQVTLRCSPISGHKSVSWYQQVLGQGPQFIFQYYEKEERGRGNFPDRFSARQFPNYSSELNVNALLLGDSALYLCASSHGQLSGNTIYFGEGSWLTVV.

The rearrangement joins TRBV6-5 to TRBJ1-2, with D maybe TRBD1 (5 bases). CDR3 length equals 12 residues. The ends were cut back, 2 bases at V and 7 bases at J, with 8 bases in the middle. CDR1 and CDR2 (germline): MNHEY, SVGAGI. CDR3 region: CASSYTGTGYTF. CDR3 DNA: TGTGCCAGCAGTTACACCGGGACTGGCTACACCTTC.

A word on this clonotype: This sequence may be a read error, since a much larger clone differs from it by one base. This CDR3 reads CASSPQTGEDTQYF. CDR3 DNA: TGTGCCAGCTCACCCCAAACAGGGGAAGATACGCAGTATTTT. The chain is built from TRBV18 and TRBJ2-3, with 7 positions matching TRBD1. After removal of 3 bases from V and 5 bases from J, the junction contained 5 bases not matched to a gene. CDR1 and CDR2 (germline): KGHSH, LQKENI. The CDR3 loop spans 14 amino acids.

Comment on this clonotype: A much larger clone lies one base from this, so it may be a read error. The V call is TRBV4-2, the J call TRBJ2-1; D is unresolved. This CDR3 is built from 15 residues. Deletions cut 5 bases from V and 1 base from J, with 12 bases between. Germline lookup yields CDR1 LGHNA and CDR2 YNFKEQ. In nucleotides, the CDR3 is TGTGCCAGCAGCGGGGTGGCCGGGTCCTACAATGAGCAGTTCTTC. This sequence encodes CASSGVAGSYNEQFF.

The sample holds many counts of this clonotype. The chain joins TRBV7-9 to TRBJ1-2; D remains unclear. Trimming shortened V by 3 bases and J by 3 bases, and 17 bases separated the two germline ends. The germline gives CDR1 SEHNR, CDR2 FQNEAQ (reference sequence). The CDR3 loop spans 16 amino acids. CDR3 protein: CASSFEYVGEDYGYTF. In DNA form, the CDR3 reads TGTGCCAGCAGCTTTGAATATGTGGGAGAGGACTATGGCTACACCTTC.

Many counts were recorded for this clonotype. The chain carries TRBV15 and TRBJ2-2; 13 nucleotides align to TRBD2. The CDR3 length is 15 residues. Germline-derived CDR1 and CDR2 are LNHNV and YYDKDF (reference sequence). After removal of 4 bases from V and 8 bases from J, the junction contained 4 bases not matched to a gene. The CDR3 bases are TGTGCCACCAGCAACGGACTAGCGGGAGAGGGGGAGCTGTTTTTT. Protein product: CATSNGLAGEGELFF.

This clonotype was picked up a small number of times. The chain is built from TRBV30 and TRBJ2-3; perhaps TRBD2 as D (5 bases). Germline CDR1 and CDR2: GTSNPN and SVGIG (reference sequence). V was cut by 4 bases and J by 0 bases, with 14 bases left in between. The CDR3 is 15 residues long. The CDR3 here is CAWIRGTASTDTQYF. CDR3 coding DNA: TGTGCCTGGATTCGGGGAACCGCTAGCACAGATACGCAGTATTTT.

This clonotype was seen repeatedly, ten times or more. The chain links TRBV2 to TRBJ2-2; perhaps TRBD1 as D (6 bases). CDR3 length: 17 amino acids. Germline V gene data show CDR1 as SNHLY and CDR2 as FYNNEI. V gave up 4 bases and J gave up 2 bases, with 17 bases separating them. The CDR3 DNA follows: TGTGCCAGCAGTGTAGTGGAAGGGGACATTAACACCGGGGAGCTGTTTTTT. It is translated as CASSVVEGDINTGELFF.

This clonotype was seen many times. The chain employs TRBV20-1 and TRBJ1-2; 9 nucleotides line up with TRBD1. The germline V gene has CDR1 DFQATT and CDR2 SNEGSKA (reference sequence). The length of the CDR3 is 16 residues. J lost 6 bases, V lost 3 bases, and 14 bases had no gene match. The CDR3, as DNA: TGCAGTGCTAGTAGTGAAAACCGGGACAGGGAAGATGGCTACACCTTC. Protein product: CSASSENRDREDGYTF.

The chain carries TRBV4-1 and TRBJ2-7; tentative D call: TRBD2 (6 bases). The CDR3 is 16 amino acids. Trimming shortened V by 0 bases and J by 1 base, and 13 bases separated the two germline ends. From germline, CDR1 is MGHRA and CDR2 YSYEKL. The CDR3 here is CASSQDAVGGSYEQYF. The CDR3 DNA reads TGCGCCAGCAGCCAAGATGCGGTGGGAGGATCCTACGAGCAGTACTTC.

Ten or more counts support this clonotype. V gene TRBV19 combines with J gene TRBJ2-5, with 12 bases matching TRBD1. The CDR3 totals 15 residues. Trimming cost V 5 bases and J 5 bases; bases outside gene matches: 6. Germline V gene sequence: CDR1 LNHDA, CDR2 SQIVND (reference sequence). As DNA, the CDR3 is TGTGCCAGTAGTCGGGGGACAGGGGGCGGGGAGACCCAGTACTTC. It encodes CASSRGTGGGETQYF.

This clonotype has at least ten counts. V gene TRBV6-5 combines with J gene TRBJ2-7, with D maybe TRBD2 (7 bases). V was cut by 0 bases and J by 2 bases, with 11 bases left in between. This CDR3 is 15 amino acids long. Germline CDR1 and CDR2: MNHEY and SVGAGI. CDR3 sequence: CASSYSRGLTYEQYF. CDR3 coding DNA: TGTGCCAGCAGTTACTCGCGGGGGCTAACCTACGAGCAGTACTTC.

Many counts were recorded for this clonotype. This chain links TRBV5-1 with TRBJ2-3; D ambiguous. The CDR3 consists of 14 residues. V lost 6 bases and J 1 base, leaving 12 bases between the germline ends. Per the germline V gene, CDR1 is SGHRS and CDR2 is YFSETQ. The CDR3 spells CASTRQEGTDTQYF. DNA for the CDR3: TGCGCCAGCACTCGGCAAGAGGGCACAGATACGCAGTATTTT.

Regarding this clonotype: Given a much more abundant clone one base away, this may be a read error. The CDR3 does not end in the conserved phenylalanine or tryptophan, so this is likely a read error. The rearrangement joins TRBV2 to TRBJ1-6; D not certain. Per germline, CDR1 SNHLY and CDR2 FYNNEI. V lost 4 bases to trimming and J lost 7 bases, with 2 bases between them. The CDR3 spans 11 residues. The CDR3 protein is CASSVNSPLHS. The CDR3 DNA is TGTGCCAGCAGTGTAAATTCACCCCTCCACTCT.

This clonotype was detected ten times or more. CDR3 sequence: CASSYTSGIGNEQFF. For the CDR3, the DNA is TGTGCCAGCAGTTACACTAGCGGGATTGGAAATGAGCAGTTCTTC. V is TRBV11-2 and J is TRBJ2-1, with TRBD2 matching over 10 bases. V lost 6 bases to trimming and J lost 7 bases; unmatched junction nucleotides: 9. The CDR3 has 15 residues. Per germline, CDR1 SGHAT and CDR2 FQNNGV.

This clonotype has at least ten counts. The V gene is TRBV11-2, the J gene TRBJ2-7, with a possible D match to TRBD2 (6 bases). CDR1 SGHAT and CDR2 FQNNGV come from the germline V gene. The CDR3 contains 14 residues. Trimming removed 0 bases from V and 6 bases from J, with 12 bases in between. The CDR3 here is CASSLEPSAGEQYF. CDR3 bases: TGTGCCAGCAGCTTAGAGCCGTCAGCGGGCGAGCAGTACTTC.

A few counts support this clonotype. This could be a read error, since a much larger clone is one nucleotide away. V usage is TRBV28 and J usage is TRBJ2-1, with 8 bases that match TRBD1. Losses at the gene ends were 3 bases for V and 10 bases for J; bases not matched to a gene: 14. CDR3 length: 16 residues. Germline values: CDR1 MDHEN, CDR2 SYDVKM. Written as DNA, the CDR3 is TGTGCCAGCAGTTTGGCGGACGGGACAGGTTCCGGGGAGCAGTTCTTC. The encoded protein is CASSLADGTGSGEQFF.

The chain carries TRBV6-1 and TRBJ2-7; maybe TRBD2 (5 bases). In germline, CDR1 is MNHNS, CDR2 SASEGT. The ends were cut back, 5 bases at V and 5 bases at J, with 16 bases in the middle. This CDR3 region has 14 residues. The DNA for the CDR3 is TGTGCCAGCAGTCCCGGGCCGGGATTCCACGAGCAGTACTTC. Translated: CASSPGPGFHEQYF.